This TCR beta chain was identified during a study of blood T cell repertoires in COVID-19. Data came from immunoSEQ multiplex PCR; TCRdb stores just in-frame clones and leaves some out. The profile shows approximately 300,000 clones, 85% to 90% of them singletons. The origin of this receptor is a middle-aged woman with acute or convalescent COVID-19. The sequenced material came from peripheral blood.

CDR3 in DNA: TGTGCCAGCAGTGAGACAGGTTACACGAACACTGAAGCTTTCTTT. Protein product: CASSETGYTNTEAFF. The chain links TRBV25-1 to TRBJ1-1; TRBD1 might be the D (6 bases). The CDR3 has 15 amino acids. V lost 3 bases and J lost 1, with 12 bases in between. The germline gives CDR1 MGHDK, CDR2 SYGVNS.